What follows are 25 T cell receptor beta chains derived from one specimen sequenced in a study of shared clonotypes between healthy human individuals. The table came from immunoSEQ multiplex PCR; TCRdb's copy has only in-frame clones and leaves some out. This sample has 330,000 or so clones; roughly 70% occur once, and the top ten carry 9% to 12%. Sequencing used memory CD4+ T cells sorted from blood. Specified subset: CD45RA-negative fraction. Receptor source: a man aged 30-40 years in good health.

J is TRBJ2-7 and V is TRBV10-1, with D tentatively TRBD2 (5 bases). The CDR3 has 13 residues. The V gene's germline CDR1 is WNHNN and CDR2 SYGVQD (reference sequence). V was clipped by 3 bases and J by 7 bases, with 13 bases between them. The CDR3 is CASSDPGLGEQYF. CDR3 coding DNA: TGCGCCAGCAGTGATCCAGGACTGGGGGAGCAGTACTTC.

This clone was seen only once. The same CDR3 can be traced to other DNA sequences in this sample. The chain has TRBV2 and TRBJ2-7; no firm D call. This CDR3 region has 12 residues. The V gene's germline CDR1 is SNHLY and CDR2 FYNNEI. Trimming stripped 8 bases from V and 2 bases from J, with 10 bases between. DNA for the CDR3: TGTGCCAGCCGGAAGGAGACCTACGAGCAGTACTTC. As protein: CASRKETYEQYF.

J is TRBJ2-1 and V is TRBV6-5; D gene unclear. CDR1 and CDR2 from the germline V gene are MNHEY and SVGAGI. V was clipped by 4 bases and J by 11 bases, with 12 bases between them. The length of the CDR3 is 12 residues. CDR3 sequence: CASSSLGFQQFF. For the CDR3, the DNA is TGTGCCAGCAGTTCCTTGGGGTTTCAGCAGTTCTTC.

This clone has only a few counts. The chain couples TRBV28 to TRBJ2-5; D may be TRBD2 (6 bases). Trimming removed 8 bases from V and 5 bases from J, with 12 bases in between. CDR1 and CDR2 from the germline V gene are MDHEN and SYDVKM. This CDR3 has 12 residues. CDR3 DNA: TGTGCCAGCGGGTCAGGGAGGGAGACCCAGTACTTC. Protein product: CASGSGRETQYF.

The chain employs TRBV4-2 and TRBJ2-3; D remains ambiguous. The germline V gene has CDR1 LGHNA and CDR2 YNFKEQ. This CDR3 region has 17 residues. V was pared by 0 bases and J by 0 bases, with 13 bases between. The CDR3 is CASSQDWRQPSTDTQYF. CDR3 coding DNA: TGTGCCAGCAGCCAAGATTGGCGGCAACCTAGCACAGATACGCAGTATTTT.

For the CDR3, the DNA is TGCGCCAGCAGCTTTTTAGGCGACAACACCTACGAGCAGTACTTC. Its translation is CASSFLGDNTYEQYF. The chain couples TRBV5-1 to TRBJ2-7; D call uncertain. Germline CDR1 and CDR2: SGHRS and YFSETQ. V gave up 2 bases and J gave up 2 bases, with 14 bases separating them. CDR3 length: 15 residues.

The V and J genes are TRBV5-5 and TRBJ1-1, with D possibly TRBD1 on 5 matching bases. V was cut by 4 bases and J by 2 bases, with 24 bases left in between. The germline V gene has CDR1 SGHKS and CDR2 YYEKEE (reference sequence). The CDR3 contains 18 residues. This CDR3 reads CASSPGTARTVANTEAFF. CDR3 coding DNA: TGTGCCAGCAGCCCGGGGACGGCGAGAACGGTCGCTAACACTGAAGCTTTCTTT.

The chain recombines TRBV18 with TRBJ1-2; D might be TRBD1 (6 bases). The CDR3 contains 13 residues. The germline V and J ends were trimmed by 2 bases and 13 bases, with 17 bases remaining between them. Per the germline V gene, CDR1 is KGHSH and CDR2 is LQKENI. The CDR3 bases are TGTGCCAGCTCACCAACGCAGGGGAGCAGAGGCACCTTC. Translating it yields CASSPTQGSRGTF.

The DNA for the CDR3 is TGTGCCAGCAGTCTTGGAGGTAGCAGCACAGATACGCAGTATTTT. As protein: CASSLGGSSTDTQYF. The chain couples TRBV6-5 to TRBJ2-3; D might be TRBD2 (5 bases). The germline V and J ends were trimmed by 5 bases and 0 bases, with 12 bases remaining between them. The CDR3 runs 15 residues. In germline, CDR1 is MNHEY, CDR2 SVGAGI.

The chain carries TRBV11-3 and TRBJ1-2; no reliable D call. CDR1 and CDR2 from the germline V gene are SGHNT and YENEEA. CDR3 size: 12 residues. V was clipped by 2 bases and J by 6 bases, with 7 bases between them. This CDR3 reads CASSLTHDGYTF. The CDR3 DNA follows: TGTGCCAGCAGCTTAACCCATGATGGCTACACCTTC.

The chain employs TRBV4-3 and TRBJ2-3, with D perhaps TRBD1 (6 bases). The CDR3 is 18 residues long. Per the germline V gene, CDR1 is LGHNA and CDR2 is YSLEER. V lost 2 bases, J lost 7 bases, and 25 bases lay in between. The chain's CDR3 is CASSQSWVEQGGSYTQYF. The CDR3 DNA reads TGCGCCAGCAGCCAAAGCTGGGTAGAACAGGGTGGGTCGTATACGCAGTATTTT.

This clone showed up just a few times. The chain joins TRBV7-6 to TRBJ1-5; possibly TRBD1 for D (6 bases). Looked up from germline, CDR1 is SGHVS and CDR2 is FNYEAQ. Trimming pared 0 bases from V and 9 bases from J, leaving 15 bases between. The CDR3 length is 15 residues. The CDR3 DNA reads TGTGCCAGCAGCTTAGCCCCGACAGGTCAGGGGCCCCAGCATTTT. Translation gives CASSLAPTGQGPQHF.

This clone was seen just once. This CDR3 reads CASSHGTGNTEAFF. The CDR3 coding sequence is TGTGCCAGCAGCCATGGGACGGGAAACACTGAAGCTTTCTTT. The chain is built from TRBV7-8 and TRBJ1-1, with a weak D call TRBD1 (5 bases). CDR3 length: 14 amino acids. CDR1 and CDR2 from the germline V gene are SGHVS and FQNEAQ. V lost 5 bases to trimming and J lost 2 bases, with 12 bases between them. Full variable domain (outside the CDR3, taken from reference TRBV7-8 and TRBJ1-1): GAGVSQSPRYKVAKRGQDVALRCDPISGHVSLFWYQQALGQGPEFLTYFQNEAQLDKSGLPSDRFFAERPEGSVSTLKIQRTQQEDSAVYLCASSHGTGNTEAFFGQGTRLTVV.

The J gene is TRBJ1-2, the V gene TRBV28; the D is unclear. V was pared by 4 bases and J by 3 bases, with 6 bases between. This CDR3 has 12 residues. In germline, CDR1 is MDHEN, CDR2 SYDVKM. CDR3 in amino acids: CASSSIDYGYTF. For the CDR3, the DNA is TGTGCCAGCAGTTCCATCGACTATGGCTACACCTTC.

V usage is TRBV7-6 and J usage is TRBJ2-1; D possibly uses TRBD1 or TRBD2 (5 bases each). Germline values: CDR1 SGHVS, CDR2 FNYEAQ. This CDR3 region has 15 residues. V lost 5 bases and J lost 4, with 15 bases in between. The CDR3 coding sequence is TGTGCCAGCAGCGACCCCGGGACGGTATACAATGAGCAGTTCTTC. Its translation: CASSDPGTVYNEQFF.

CDR3 coding DNA: TGTGCCAGTAAGAACACCGGGGAGCTGTTTTTT. It translates to CASKNTGELFF. The V call is TRBV19, the J call TRBJ2-2; D remains unclear. The CDR3 has 11 amino acids. Germline assignment: CDR1 LNHDA and CDR2 SQIVND (reference sequence). V lost 7 bases, J lost 1 base, and 1 base lay in between. Together with reference TRBV19 and TRBJ2-2, the CDR3 gives the full variable domain: DGGITQSPKYLFRKEGQNVTLSCEQNLNHDAMYWYRQDPGQGLRLIYYSQIVNDFQKGDIAEGYSVSREKKESFPLTVTSAQKNPTAFYLCASKNTGELFFGEGSRLTVL.

The chain links TRBV29-1 to TRBJ1-2; D not resolved. This CDR3 region has 12 residues. The ends were cut back, 4 bases at V and 7 bases at J, with 13 bases in the middle. The germline CDR1 and CDR2 sequences are SQVTM and ANQGSEA. The CDR3 DNA is TGCAGCGTTGTACCACCAAACCTTGGCTACACCTTC. Its protein product is CSVVPPNLGYTF.

This chain uses TRBV7-9 with TRBJ2-3, with D tentatively TRBD1 (6 bases). The V end lost 5 bases, the J end lost 8 bases, and 17 bases lay between the germline ends. The CDR3 contains 14 residues. Germline V gene lookup returns CDR1 SEHNR and CDR2 FQNEAQ (reference sequence). DNA of the CDR3: TGTGCCAGCAGCCCAACATGGGGGCAAGGTACGCAGTATTTT. Protein product: CASSPTWGQGTQYF.

V usage is TRBV7-2 and J usage is TRBJ2-5; D call uncertain. The CDR3 is 13 amino acids. Germline V CDR1 and CDR2: SGHTA, FQGNSA. Trimming pared 4 bases from V and 2 bases from J, leaving 8 bases between. The CDR3 DNA reads as TGTGCCAGCAGCTCTTTTGGGCAAGAGACCCAGTACTTC. Amino acids: CASSSFGQETQYF.

The V and J genes are TRBV25-1 and TRBJ1-1, with D perhaps TRBD1 (5 bases). Trimming left V 5 bases short and J 1 base short, with 14 bases between. The CDR3 has 15 residues. Germline CDR1 and CDR2: MGHDK and SYGVNS. CDR3 residues: CASSPGLGRNTEAFF. The CDR3 bases are TGTGCCAGCAGTCCGGGGCTGGGGCGGAACACTGAAGCTTTCTTT.

This rearrangement joins TRBV7-8 to TRBJ1-2; D uncertain. Germline CDR1 and CDR2: SGHVS and FQNEAQ. The CDR3 is 14 amino acids. The germline V and J ends were trimmed by 0 bases and 4 bases, with 9 bases remaining between them. The CDR3 is CASSLARLVYGYTF. CDR3 bases: TGTGCCAGCAGCTTAGCCCGATTGGTCTATGGCTACACCTTC. Full variable domain (remainder filled in from reference TRBV7-8 and TRBJ1-2): GAGVSQSPRYKVAKRGQDVALRCDPISGHVSLFWYQQALGQGPEFLTYFQNEAQLDKSGLPSDRFFAERPEGSVSTLKIQRTQQEDSAVYLCASSLARLVYGYTFGSGTRLTVV.

This clone was counted between two and nine times. V is TRBV5-1 and J is TRBJ2-5, with a possible D match to TRBD1 (6 bases). Germline lookup yields CDR1 SGHRS and CDR2 YFSETQ. The CDR3 has 14 amino acids. V was pared by 0 bases and J by 5 bases, with 11 bases between. Here the CDR3 DNA reads TGCGCCAGCAGCTTGGTAGGGGGAGAGGAGACCCAGTACTTC. Its protein is CASSLVGGEETQYF.

The V gene is TRBV5-1, the J gene TRBJ2-3; 13 bases align to TRBD2. Per the germline V gene, CDR1 is SGHRS and CDR2 is YFSETQ. CDR3 length: 18 amino acids. V trimming: 4 bases; J trimming: 0 bases; junction bases outside the gene matches: 8. The CDR3: CASSPGLAGISSTDTQYF. The DNA of the CDR3 is TGCGCCAGCAGCCCGGGACTAGCGGGAATCTCTAGCACAGATACGCAGTATTTT.

The chain employs TRBV6-6 and TRBJ2-7; 10 bases are a match to TRBD2. CDR3 length: 15 amino acids. V trimming: 2 bases; J trimming: 2 bases; junction bases outside the gene matches: 3. The V gene's germline CDR1 is MNHNY and CDR2 SVGAGI (reference sequence). This CDR3 reads CASSYLAGVAYEQYF. The CDR3 bases are TGTGCCAGCAGTTACCTAGCGGGAGTCGCCTACGAGCAGTACTTC.

The V and J genes are TRBV28 and TRBJ2-3, with TRBD1 matching over 7 bases. Trimming removed 3 bases from V and 1 base from J; junction bases left unmatched: 4. The CDR3 totals 15 residues. The germline V gene has CDR1 MDHEN and CDR2 SYDVKM. The CDR3 sequence is CASSFLTGGTDTQYF. In DNA, the CDR3 is TGTGCCAGCAGTTTCTTAACAGGGGGCACAGATACGCAGTATTTT.